This T cell receptor (beta chain) originates from a study of T-cell reconstitution after alpha-beta-depleted transplantation in children. This clonotype was observed at least ten times. Unique molecular identifiers were used to barcode this TCRbeta library. TCRdb reprocessed the PCR reads via MiXCR and lists one record per CDR3 protein. The data hold roughly 180,000 distinct CDR3 sequences, with less than 15% observed a single time. The ends were cut back, 0 bases at V and 4 bases at J, with 24 bases in the middle. The CDR3 contains 18 residues. Per germline, CDR1 DFQATT and CDR2 SNEGSKA (reference sequence).

The TCR comes from a human donor who donated a stem cell graft to a child with acute lymphoblastic leukemia. The material was PBMCs from the stem cell graft donor, obtained from the stem cell graft. The chain combines TRBV20-1 with TRBJ1-2; possible D gene TRBD1, 6 bases. Here the CDR3 DNA reads TGCAGTGCTAGAGATATAGGTGCGGTGGGGGCGCGGGGCTATGGCTACACCTTC. Amino acid sequence: CSARDIGAVGARGYGYTF.